The rows below give T cell receptor beta chains drawn from one sample of a study of blood T cell repertoires in COVID-19. Profiled with immunoSEQ multiplex PCR; TCRdb holds only in-frame clones, not every one. In the table there are approximately 290,000 clones, 80% to 90% of which are singletons. The sample consisted of PBMCs or T cells enriched from blood (not recorded which). These receptors were collected from a woman in her twenties or thirties who had recovered from COVID-19. Each CDR3 is given with its conserved first and last residue. The order of the fields is V gene, clone size, D gene, J gene, CDR3 DNA, CDR3 protein. D genes are given only for firm matches. Size is stated for part of the rows, as once, few or many counts, or as a class when the clone is expanded.

v_call: TRBV12-3/TRBV12-4
clone_size: few
d_call: -
j_call: TRBJ1-6
cdr3_nt: TGTGCCAGCAGTTTATTAAATTCACCCCTCCACTTT
cdr3_aa: CASSLLNSPLHF

v_call: TRBV30
clone_size: -
d_call: TRBD1
j_call: TRBJ1-5
cdr3_nt: TGTGCCTGGAGTGTAGTTCGGGGACAGGGCAGCAATCAGCCCCAGCATTTT
cdr3_aa: CAWSVVRGQGSNQPQHF

v_call: TRBV7-2
clone_size: -
d_call: TRBD1
j_call: TRBJ1-4
cdr3_nt: TGTGCCAGCAGGTCGACCAGGGGGCAGGAAAAACTGTTTTTT
cdr3_aa: CASRSTRGQEKLFF

v_call: TRBV11-2
clone_size: -
d_call: TRBD1
j_call: TRBJ2-7
cdr3_nt: TGTGCCAGCAGCTCAAACAGGGGAAGGGGGACCTACGAGCAGTACTTC
cdr3_aa: CASSSNRGRGTYEQYF

v_call: TRBV3-1/TRBV3-2
clone_size: -
d_call: TRBD1
j_call: TRBJ1-5
cdr3_nt: TGTGCCAGCAGCTCCAGGGGGACAGGTTCCCTTAGCAATCAGCCCCAGCATTTT
cdr3_aa: CASSSRGTGSLSNQPQHF

v_call: TRBV7-9
clone_size: -
d_call: TRBD1
j_call: TRBJ1-1
cdr3_nt: TGTGCCAGCAGCCCCTCCGGGACAGGGGGGGGGAACACTGAAGCTTTCTTT
cdr3_aa: CASSPSGTGGGNTEAFF

v_call: TRBV11-3
clone_size: -
d_call: TRBD1
j_call: TRBJ2-5
cdr3_nt: TGTGCCAGCAGCTCCGGGACAGGGGGGGAGACCCAGTACTTC
cdr3_aa: CASSSGTGGETQYF

v_call: TRBV7-8
clone_size: -
d_call: -
j_call: TRBJ1-6
cdr3_nt: TGTGCCAGCAGCTTTACAGGGAACTCCTATAATTCACCCCTCCACTTT
cdr3_aa: CASSFTGNSYNSPLHF

v_call: TRBV27
clone_size: -
d_call: TRBD1
j_call: TRBJ1-1
cdr3_nt: TGTGCCAGCAGTCCACTGGGACAGCCCACTGAAGCTTTCTTT
cdr3_aa: CASSPLGQPTEAFF

v_call: TRBV4-2
clone_size: many
d_call: -
j_call: TRBJ2-7
cdr3_nt: TGTGCCAGCAGCCAAGTTTCGAGCCGGTACGAGCAGTACTTC
cdr3_aa: CASSQVSSRYEQYF

v_call: TRBV9
clone_size: -
d_call: TRBD1
j_call: TRBJ1-1
cdr3_nt: TGTGCCAGCAGCGTAGTGACAGGGTGGACTGAAGCTTTCTTT
cdr3_aa: CASSVVTGWTEAFF

v_call: TRBV5-1
clone_size: -
d_call: TRBD2
j_call: TRBJ2-3
cdr3_nt: TGCGCCAGCAGCTTTACAGCGGGGGTAGCAGATACGCAGTATTTT
cdr3_aa: CASSFTAGVADTQYF

v_call: TRBV19
clone_size: once
d_call: TRBD1
j_call: TRBJ1-1
cdr3_nt: TGTGCCAGTTTGAGACAGGGAGTGTCTGAAGCTTTCTTT
cdr3_aa: CASLRQGVSEAFF

v_call: TRBV5-5
clone_size: -
d_call: TRBD1
j_call: TRBJ2-7
cdr3_nt: TGTGCCAGCAGCCGCCTCCGGGACAGGTACGAGCAGTACTTC
cdr3_aa: CASSRLRDRYEQYF

v_call: TRBV10-1
clone_size: -
d_call: -
j_call: TRBJ2-3
cdr3_nt: TGCGCCAGCAGTGAGCGGGGGGCATCCCGCACAGATACGCAGTATTTT
cdr3_aa: CASSERGASRTDTQYF

v_call: TRBV4-1
clone_size: few
d_call: TRBD1
j_call: TRBJ1-6
cdr3_nt: TGCGCCAGCAGCCAAGAAATTGGGGGACAGGGGTTGGGGAATTCACCCCTCCACTTT
cdr3_aa: CASSQEIGGQGLGNSPLHF

v_call: TRBV5-1
clone_size: -
d_call: -
j_call: TRBJ2-1
cdr3_nt: TGCGCCAGCAGCTTGGCCCTTTCAGGGGGGCGGGATGAGCAGTTCTTC
cdr3_aa: CASSLALSGGRDEQFF

v_call: TRBV10-3
clone_size: -
d_call: -
j_call: TRBJ2-3
cdr3_nt: TGTGCCATCAATGGACAGCCTAGCACAGATACGCAGTATTTT
cdr3_aa: CAINGQPSTDTQYF

v_call: TRBV4-2
clone_size: -
d_call: TRBD2
j_call: TRBJ2-7
cdr3_nt: TGTGCCAGCAGCCACGAACCCGGGACTAGGTCGTCCTACGAGCAGTACTTC
cdr3_aa: CASSHEPGTRSSYEQYF

v_call: TRBV5-5
clone_size: -
d_call: -
j_call: TRBJ1-1
cdr3_nt: TGTGCCAGCAGCTTGTCCCCCCCAGGGGAAGCTTTCTTT
cdr3_aa: CASSLSPPGEAFF

v_call: TRBV6-5
clone_size: once
d_call: TRBD2
j_call: TRBJ2-7
cdr3_nt: TGTGCCACCGGGAGGGGGGGACCGCTACCCTACGAGCAGTACTTC
cdr3_aa: CATGRGGPLPYEQYF

v_call: TRBV7-2
clone_size: -
d_call: TRBD2
j_call: TRBJ2-1
cdr3_nt: TGTGCCACCCTTGCTTGGCCTAGCGGAACCTACAATGAGCAGTTCTTC
cdr3_aa: CATLAWPSGTYNEQFF

v_call: TRBV28
clone_size: -
d_call: -
j_call: TRBJ1-1
cdr3_nt: TGTGCCAGCAGAGCGACAGTGAACACTGAAGCTTTCTTT
cdr3_aa: CASRATVNTEAFF

v_call: TRBV6-5
clone_size: -
d_call: TRBD1
j_call: TRBJ2-7
cdr3_nt: TGTGCCAGCAGCCGAAGGCCGGGACAGACCTACGAGCAGTACTTC
cdr3_aa: CASSRRPGQTYEQYF

v_call: TRBV14
clone_size: -
d_call: -
j_call: TRBJ1-2
cdr3_nt: TGTGCCAGCAGCCAAGCGGGAGGGGCGAGAGGCTACACCTTC
cdr3_aa: CASSQAGGARGYTF

v_call: TRBV10-3
clone_size: few
d_call: TRBD1
j_call: TRBJ1-1
cdr3_nt: TGTGCCATCAGGGGGACAGCTGAAGCTTTCTTT
cdr3_aa: CAIRGTAEAFF

v_call: TRBV28
clone_size: -
d_call: -
j_call: TRBJ1-5
cdr3_nt: TGTGCCAGCAGCAGTGGACTATCCGAGCTCAATCAGCCCCAGCATTTT
cdr3_aa: CASSSGLSELNQPQHF

v_call: TRBV7-9
clone_size: -
d_call: TRBD2
j_call: TRBJ2-1
cdr3_nt: TGTGCCAGCAGCTTGCTAGCGGGAGTCGGCAATGAGCAGTTCTTC
cdr3_aa: CASSLLAGVGNEQFF

v_call: TRBV27
clone_size: -
d_call: -
j_call: TRBJ1-3
cdr3_nt: TGTGCCAGCAGTTTACGGGGGGCGCCCGGAAACACCATATATTTT
cdr3_aa: CASSLRGAPGNTIYF

v_call: TRBV28
clone_size: -
d_call: TRBD1
j_call: TRBJ1-4
cdr3_nt: TGTGCCAGCAGCACCGGGACAGGGTTTGTAAAACTGTTTTTT
cdr3_aa: CASSTGTGFVKLFF

v_call: TRBV28
clone_size: -
d_call: TRBD2
j_call: TRBJ2-3
cdr3_nt: TGTGCCAGCAGTTCCTCTACCGGGACTAGCGCCTACTCCAGCCTCACAGATACGCAGTATTTT
cdr3_aa: CASSSSTGTSAYSSLTDTQYF

v_call: TRBV6-5
clone_size: -
d_call: -
j_call: TRBJ1-1
cdr3_nt: TGTGCCAGCAGTTACGCAGGGTATGGGGTGAACACTGAAGCTTTCTTT
cdr3_aa: CASSYAGYGVNTEAFF

v_call: TRBV7-6
clone_size: -
d_call: TRBD1
j_call: TRBJ1-4
cdr3_nt: TGTGCCAGCAGCCATCGGACAGGTGATGAAAAACTGTTTTTT
cdr3_aa: CASSHRTGDEKLFF

v_call: TRBV9
clone_size: -
d_call: TRBD1
j_call: TRBJ2-7
cdr3_nt: TGTGCCAGCAGCGTAGCCGGGACAGGGAGCTCCTACGAGCAGTACTTC
cdr3_aa: CASSVAGTGSSYEQYF

v_call: TRBV6-5
clone_size: -
d_call: -
j_call: TRBJ1-5
cdr3_nt: TGTGCCAGCAGTTACGGAGGGCCGGAGGCCCAGCATTTT
cdr3_aa: CASSYGGPEAQHF

v_call: TRBV30
clone_size: -
d_call: -
j_call: TRBJ1-3
cdr3_nt: TGTGCCTGGAGTGAGACAGGATCTGGAAACACCATATATTTT
cdr3_aa: CAWSETGSGNTIYF

v_call: TRBV4-1
clone_size: -
d_call: TRBD1
j_call: TRBJ1-3
cdr3_nt: TGCGCCAGCAGCCAAGCCCGGACAGGGGGAAACACCATATATTTT
cdr3_aa: CASSQARTGGNTIYF

v_call: TRBV18
clone_size: once
d_call: TRBD1
j_call: TRBJ2-7
cdr3_nt: TGTGCCAGCTCCCGGGACAGGGGGGCCACCTACGAGCAGTACTTC
cdr3_aa: CASSRDRGATYEQYF

v_call: TRBV2
clone_size: -
d_call: TRBD2
j_call: TRBJ2-7
cdr3_nt: TGTGCCAGCATTCAATTGGCGGGGGGGTACGAGCAGTACTTC
cdr3_aa: CASIQLAGGYEQYF

v_call: TRBV10-1
clone_size: -
d_call: -
j_call: TRBJ2-7
cdr3_nt: TGCGCCAGCCCTTTTCCGGGGGGCCCTCACGAGCAGTACTTC
cdr3_aa: CASPFPGGPHEQYF

v_call: TRBV9
clone_size: -
d_call: TRBD2
j_call: TRBJ2-7
cdr3_nt: TGTGCCAGCAGCGTTTACTTGCGGGGGGAGCAGTACTTC
cdr3_aa: CASSVYLRGEQYF

v_call: TRBV29-1
clone_size: -
d_call: TRBD1
j_call: TRBJ2-3
cdr3_nt: TGCAGCGTTGACCCTCAGGGGGCCACAGATACGCAGTATTTT
cdr3_aa: CSVDPQGATDTQYF

v_call: TRBV19
clone_size: -
d_call: TRBD1
j_call: TRBJ2-5
cdr3_nt: TGTGCCAGTAGTATGGGGACAGGGGGCGAGACCCAGTACTTC
cdr3_aa: CASSMGTGGETQYF

v_call: TRBV19
clone_size: -
d_call: -
j_call: TRBJ1-2
cdr3_nt: TGTGCCAGTAGTATCCGGAGCGGGGAAGTTAACTATGGCTACACCTTC
cdr3_aa: CASSIRSGEVNYGYTF

v_call: TRBV5-1
clone_size: -
d_call: -
j_call: TRBJ2-2
cdr3_nt: TGCGCCAGCAGCTTAGACAGGCCCGGGGAGCTGTTTTTT
cdr3_aa: CASSLDRPGELFF

v_call: TRBV6-5
clone_size: once
d_call: TRBD1
j_call: TRBJ1-5
cdr3_nt: TGTGCCAGCAGTTCTGCAGGGGGCGGCAATCAGCCCCAGCATTTT
cdr3_aa: CASSSAGGGNQPQHF

v_call: TRBV2
clone_size: -
d_call: TRBD1
j_call: TRBJ1-2
cdr3_nt: TGTGCCAGCAGGGCCGGGACAGGGGGTAACTATGGCTACACCTTC
cdr3_aa: CASRAGTGGNYGYTF

v_call: TRBV6-1
clone_size: -
d_call: TRBD1
j_call: TRBJ2-6
cdr3_nt: TGTGCCAGCAGTGAAGCATGGGGACAGTCCTCTTCTGGGGCCAACGTCCTGACTTTC
cdr3_aa: CASSEAWGQSSSGANVLTF

v_call: TRBV7-8
clone_size: -
d_call: -
j_call: TRBJ1-1
cdr3_nt: TGTGCCAGCAGCCCCCCCGGAGGCACTGAAGCTTTCTTT
cdr3_aa: CASSPPGGTEAFF

v_call: TRBV7-8
clone_size: -
d_call: -
j_call: TRBJ2-7
cdr3_nt: TGTGCCAGCAGCTTTCTCCGGGACACCGGTTTCTACGAGCAGTACTTC
cdr3_aa: CASSFLRDTGFYEQYF

v_call: TRBV18
clone_size: -
d_call: TRBD1
j_call: TRBJ1-1
cdr3_nt: TGTGCCAGCTCACATCCCCCCGGGACAGGGGGCCGGGCTTTCTTT
cdr3_aa: CASSHPPGTGGRAFF

v_call: TRBV7-9
clone_size: once
d_call: TRBD2
j_call: TRBJ2-1
cdr3_nt: TGTGCCAGCAGCTCTCGACTAGCGCTCAATGAGCAGTTCTTC
cdr3_aa: CASSSRLALNEQFF